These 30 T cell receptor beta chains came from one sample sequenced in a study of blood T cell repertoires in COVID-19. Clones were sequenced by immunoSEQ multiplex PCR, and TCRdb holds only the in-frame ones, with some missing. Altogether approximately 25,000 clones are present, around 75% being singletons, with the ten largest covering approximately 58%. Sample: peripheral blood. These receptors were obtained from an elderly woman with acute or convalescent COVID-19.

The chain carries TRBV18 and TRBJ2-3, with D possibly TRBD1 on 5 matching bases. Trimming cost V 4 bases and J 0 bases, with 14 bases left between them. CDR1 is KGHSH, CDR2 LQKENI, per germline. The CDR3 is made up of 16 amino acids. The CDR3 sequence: CASSLTLRVSTDTQYF. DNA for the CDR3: TGTGCCAGCTCACTGACCCTCAGGGTTAGCACAGATACGCAGTATTTT.

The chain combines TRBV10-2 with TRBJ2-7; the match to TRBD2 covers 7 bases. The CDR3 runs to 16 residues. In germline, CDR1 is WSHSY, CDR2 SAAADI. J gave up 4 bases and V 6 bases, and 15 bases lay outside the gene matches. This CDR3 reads CASSKNRRGDDYEQYF. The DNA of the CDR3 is TGCGCCAGCAGCAAAAACCGACGGGGGGACGATTACGAGCAGTACTTC.

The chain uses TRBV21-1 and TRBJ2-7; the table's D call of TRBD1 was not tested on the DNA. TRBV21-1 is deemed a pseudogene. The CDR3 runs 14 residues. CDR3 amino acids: CASSPGDSTYEQYF. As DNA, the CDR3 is TGTGCCAGCAGCCCTGGGGACAGTACCTACGAGCAGTACTTC.

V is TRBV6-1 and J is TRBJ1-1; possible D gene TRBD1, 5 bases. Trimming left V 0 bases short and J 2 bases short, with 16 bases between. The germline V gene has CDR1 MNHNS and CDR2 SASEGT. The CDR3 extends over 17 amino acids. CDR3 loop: CASSEAWGRARNTEAFF. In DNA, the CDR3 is TGTGCCAGCAGTGAAGCGTGGGGCAGGGCGAGAAACACTGAAGCTTTCTTT.

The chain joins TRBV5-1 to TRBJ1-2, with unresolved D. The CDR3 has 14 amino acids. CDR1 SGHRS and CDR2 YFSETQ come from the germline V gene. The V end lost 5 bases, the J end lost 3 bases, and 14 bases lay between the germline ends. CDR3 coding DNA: TGCGCCAGCAGTCCGGGATATGGGGACTATGGCTACACCTTC. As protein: CASSPGYGDYGYTF.

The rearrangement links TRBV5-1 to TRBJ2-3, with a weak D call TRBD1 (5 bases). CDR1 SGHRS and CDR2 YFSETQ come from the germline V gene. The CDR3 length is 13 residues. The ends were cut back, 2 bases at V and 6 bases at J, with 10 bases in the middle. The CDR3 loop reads CASSLDTGDTQYF. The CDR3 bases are TGCGCCAGCAGCTTAGACACAGGCGATACGCAGTATTTT.

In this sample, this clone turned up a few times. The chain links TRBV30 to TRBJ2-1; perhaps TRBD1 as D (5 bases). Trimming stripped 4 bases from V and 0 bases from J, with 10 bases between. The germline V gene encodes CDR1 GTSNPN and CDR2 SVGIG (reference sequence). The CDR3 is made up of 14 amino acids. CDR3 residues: CAWNQGSSYNEQFF. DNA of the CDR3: TGTGCCTGGAACCAGGGAAGCTCCTACAATGAGCAGTTCTTC.

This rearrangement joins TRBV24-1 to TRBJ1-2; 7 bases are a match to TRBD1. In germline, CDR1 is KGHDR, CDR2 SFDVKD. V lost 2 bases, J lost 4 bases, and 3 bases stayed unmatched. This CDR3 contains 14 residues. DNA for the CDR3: TGTGCCACCAGTGATTCCCGGGACAGCTATGGCTACACCTTC. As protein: CATSDSRDSYGYTF.

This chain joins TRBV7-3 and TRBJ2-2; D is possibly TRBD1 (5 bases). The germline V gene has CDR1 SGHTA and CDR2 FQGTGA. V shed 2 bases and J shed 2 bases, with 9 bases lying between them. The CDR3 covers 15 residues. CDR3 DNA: TGTGCCAGCAGCTTACTAGGGGCTAACACCGGGGAGCTGTTTTTT. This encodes CASSLLGANTGELFF.

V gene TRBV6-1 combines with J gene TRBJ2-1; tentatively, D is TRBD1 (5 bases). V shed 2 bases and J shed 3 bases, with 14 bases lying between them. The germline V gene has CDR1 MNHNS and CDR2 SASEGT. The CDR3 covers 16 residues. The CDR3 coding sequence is TGTGCCAGCAGTGAAATTCGGCCAGGGAACTACAATGAGCAGTTCTTC. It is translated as CASSEIRPGNYNEQFF.

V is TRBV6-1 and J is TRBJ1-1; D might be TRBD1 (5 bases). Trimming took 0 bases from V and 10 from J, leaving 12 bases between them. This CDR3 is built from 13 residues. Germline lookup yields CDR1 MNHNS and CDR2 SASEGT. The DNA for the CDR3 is TGTGCCAGCAGTGAAGCGGGGCCAAGGACAGCTTTCTTT. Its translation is CASSEAGPRTAFF.

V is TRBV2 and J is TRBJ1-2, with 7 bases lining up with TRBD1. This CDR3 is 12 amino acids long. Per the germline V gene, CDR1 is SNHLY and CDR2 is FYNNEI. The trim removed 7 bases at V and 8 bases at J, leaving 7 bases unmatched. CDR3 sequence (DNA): TGTGCCAGCAATGGTAGGGGGCTCGGCTACACCTTC. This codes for CASNGRGLGYTF.

The CDR3, as DNA: TGTGCCATCGGAGGGGGCGCGATAGATACGCAGTATTTT. Amino acids: CAIGGGAIDTQYF. V gene TRBV10-3 combines with J gene TRBJ2-3; the D gene is possibly TRBD1 (7 bases). V was pared by 8 bases and J by 5 bases, with 14 bases between. The CDR3 sequence is 13 residues long. Germline V gives CDR1 ENHRY, CDR2 SYGVKD.

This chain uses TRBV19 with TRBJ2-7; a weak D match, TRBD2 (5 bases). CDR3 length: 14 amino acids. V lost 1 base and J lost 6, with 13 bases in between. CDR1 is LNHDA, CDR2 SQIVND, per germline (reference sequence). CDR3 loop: CASSIGGSATEQYF. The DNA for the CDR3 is TGTGCCAGTAGTATAGGAGGGAGCGCGACCGAGCAGTACTTC. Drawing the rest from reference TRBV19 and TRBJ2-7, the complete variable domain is DGGITQSPKYLFRKEGQNVTLSCEQNLNHDAMYWYRQDPGQGLRLIYYSQIVNDFQKGDIAEGYSVSREKKESFPLTVTSAQKNPTAFYLCASSIGGSATEQYFGPGTRLTVT.

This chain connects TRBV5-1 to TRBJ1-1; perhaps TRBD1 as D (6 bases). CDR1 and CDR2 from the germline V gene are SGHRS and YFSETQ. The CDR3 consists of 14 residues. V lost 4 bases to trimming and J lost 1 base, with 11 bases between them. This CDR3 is CASSVGHSNTEAFF. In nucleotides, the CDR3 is TGCGCCAGCAGCGTGGGACACTCGAACACTGAAGCTTTCTTT.

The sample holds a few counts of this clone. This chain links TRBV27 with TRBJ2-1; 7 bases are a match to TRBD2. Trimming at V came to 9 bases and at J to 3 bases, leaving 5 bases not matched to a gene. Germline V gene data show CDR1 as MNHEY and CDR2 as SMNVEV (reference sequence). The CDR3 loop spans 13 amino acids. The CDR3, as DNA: TGTGCCAGTGGGACTACCCTCTACAATGAGCAGTTCTTC. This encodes CASGTTLYNEQFF.

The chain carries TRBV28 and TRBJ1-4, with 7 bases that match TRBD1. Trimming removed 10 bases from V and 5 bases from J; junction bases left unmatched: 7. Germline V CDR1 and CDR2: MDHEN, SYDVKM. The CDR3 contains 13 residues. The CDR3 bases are TGTGCCAACCAAAGGGACAGAAATGAAAAACTGTTTTTT. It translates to CANQRDRNEKLFF.

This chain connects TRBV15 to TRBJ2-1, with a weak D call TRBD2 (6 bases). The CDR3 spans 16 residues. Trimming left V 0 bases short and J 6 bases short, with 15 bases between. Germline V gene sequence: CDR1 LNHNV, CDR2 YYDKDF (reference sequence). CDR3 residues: CATSRDGTGVLNEQFF. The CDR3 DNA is TGTGCCACCAGCAGAGATGGGACGGGAGTCCTCAATGAGCAGTTCTTC.

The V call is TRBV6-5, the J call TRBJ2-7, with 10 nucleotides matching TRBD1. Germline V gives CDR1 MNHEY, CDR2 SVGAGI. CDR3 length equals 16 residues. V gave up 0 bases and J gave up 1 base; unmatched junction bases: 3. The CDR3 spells CASSYSGTGASYEQYF. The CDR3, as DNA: TGTGCCAGCAGTTACTCCGGGACAGGGGCTTCCTACGAGCAGTACTTC.

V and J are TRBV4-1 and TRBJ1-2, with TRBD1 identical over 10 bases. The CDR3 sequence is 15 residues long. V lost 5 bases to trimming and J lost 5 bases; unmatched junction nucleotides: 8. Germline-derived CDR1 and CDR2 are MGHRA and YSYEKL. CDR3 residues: CASSWDRGRIYGYTF. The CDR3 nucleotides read TGCGCCAGCAGCTGGGACAGGGGTCGGATATATGGCTACACCTTC.

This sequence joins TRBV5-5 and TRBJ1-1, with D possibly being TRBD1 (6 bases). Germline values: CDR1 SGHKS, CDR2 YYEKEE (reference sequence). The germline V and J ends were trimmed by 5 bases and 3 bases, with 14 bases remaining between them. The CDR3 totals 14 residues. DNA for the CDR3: TGTGCCAGCAGTTTCCAAGGGGGGGACACTGAAGCTTTCTTT. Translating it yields CASSFQGGDTEAFF.

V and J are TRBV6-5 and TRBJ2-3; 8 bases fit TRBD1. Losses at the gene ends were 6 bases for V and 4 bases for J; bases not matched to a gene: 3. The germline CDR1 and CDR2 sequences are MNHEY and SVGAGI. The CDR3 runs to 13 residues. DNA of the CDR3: TGTGCCAGCAGAGGACAGGGTGCAGATACGCAGTATTTT. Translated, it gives CASRGQGADTQYF.

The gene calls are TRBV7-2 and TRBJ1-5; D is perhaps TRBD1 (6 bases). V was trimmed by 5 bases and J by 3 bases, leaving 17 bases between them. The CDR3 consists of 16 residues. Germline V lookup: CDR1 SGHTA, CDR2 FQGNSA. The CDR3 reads CASSKGGDWVNQPQHF. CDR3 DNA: TGTGCCAGCAGCAAAGGGGGGGATTGGGTCAATCAGCCCCAGCATTTT.

This CDR3 reads CASSQVSSGTDTQYF. The CDR3 DNA follows: TGTGCCAGCAGCCAAGTGTCAAGCGGCACAGATACGCAGTATTTT. The genes are TRBV3-1 (or the pseudogene TRBV3-2) and TRBJ2-3; D ambiguous. CDR1 LGHDT and CDR2 YNNKEL come from the germline V gene (reference sequence). CDR3 size: 15 residues. Deletions cut 1 base from V and 1 base from J, with 9 bases between.

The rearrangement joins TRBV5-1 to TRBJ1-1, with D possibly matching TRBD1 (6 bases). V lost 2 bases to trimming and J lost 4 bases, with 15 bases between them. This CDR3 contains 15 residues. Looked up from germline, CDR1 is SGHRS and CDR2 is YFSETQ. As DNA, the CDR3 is TGCGCCAGCAGCTTTACAGGGAATGGGGCCACTGAAGCTTTCTTT. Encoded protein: CASSFTGNGATEAFF.

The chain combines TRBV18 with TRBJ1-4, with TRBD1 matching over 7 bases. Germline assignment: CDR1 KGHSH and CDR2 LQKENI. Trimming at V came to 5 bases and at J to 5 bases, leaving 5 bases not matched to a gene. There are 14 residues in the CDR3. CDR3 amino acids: CASSTRQGNEKLFF. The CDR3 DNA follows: TGTGCCAGCTCAACCCGACAGGGAAATGAAAAACTGTTTTTT.

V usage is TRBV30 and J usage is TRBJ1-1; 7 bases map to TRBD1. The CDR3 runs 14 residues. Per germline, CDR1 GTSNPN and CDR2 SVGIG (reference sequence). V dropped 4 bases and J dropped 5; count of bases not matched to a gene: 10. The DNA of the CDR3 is TGTGCCTGGACCAGACAGGGAACACGGACTGAAGCTTTCTTT. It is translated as CAWTRQGTRTEAFF.

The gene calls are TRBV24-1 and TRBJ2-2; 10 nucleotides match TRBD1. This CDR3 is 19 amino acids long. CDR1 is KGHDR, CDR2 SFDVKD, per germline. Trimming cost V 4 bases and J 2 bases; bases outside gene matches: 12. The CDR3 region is CATSEPRDRGLPNTGELFF. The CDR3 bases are TGTGCCACCAGTGAACCCAGGGACAGGGGACTTCCAAACACCGGGGAGCTGTTTTTT.

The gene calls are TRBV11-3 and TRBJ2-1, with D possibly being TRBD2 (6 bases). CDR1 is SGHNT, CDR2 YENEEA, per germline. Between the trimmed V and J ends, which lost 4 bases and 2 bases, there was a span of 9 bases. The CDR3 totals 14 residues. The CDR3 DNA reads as TGTGCCAGCAGCTGGGACTCCACCTACAATGAGCAGTTCTTC. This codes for CASSWDSTYNEQFF.

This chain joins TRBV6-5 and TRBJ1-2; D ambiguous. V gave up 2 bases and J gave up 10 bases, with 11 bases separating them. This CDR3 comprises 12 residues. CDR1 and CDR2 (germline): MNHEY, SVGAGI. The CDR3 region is CASSYADSNYTF. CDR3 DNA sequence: TGTGCCAGCAGTTACGCAGACTCCAACTACACCTTC.